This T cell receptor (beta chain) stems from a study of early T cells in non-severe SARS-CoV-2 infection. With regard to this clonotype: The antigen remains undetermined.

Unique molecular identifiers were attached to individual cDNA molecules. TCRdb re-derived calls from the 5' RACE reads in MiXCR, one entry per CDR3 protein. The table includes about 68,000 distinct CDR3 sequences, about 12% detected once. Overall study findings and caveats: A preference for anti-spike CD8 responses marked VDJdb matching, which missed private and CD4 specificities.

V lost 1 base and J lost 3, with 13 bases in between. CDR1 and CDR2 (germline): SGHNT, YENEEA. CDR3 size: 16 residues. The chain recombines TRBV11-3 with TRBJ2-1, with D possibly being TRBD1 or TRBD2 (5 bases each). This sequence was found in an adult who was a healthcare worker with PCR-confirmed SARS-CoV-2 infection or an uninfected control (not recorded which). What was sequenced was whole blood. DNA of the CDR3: TGTGCCAGCAGCTTAGGAGGGGCCGAGGGCTACAATGAGCAGTTCTTC. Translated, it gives CASSLGGAEGYNEQFF.